This T cell receptor beta chain was identified during a study of blood T cell repertoires in COVID-19. Study summary: COVID-19 samples, acute and convalescent, were from the United States, Italy and Spain.

Produced via immunoSEQ multiplex PCR; TCRdb's table is partial and in-frame only. The sample lists fewer than 450,000 clones; less than 90% were seen once. V was clipped by 4 bases and J by 3 bases; unmatched bases: 7. This CDR3 comprises 15 residues. Per germline, CDR1 SGHRS and CDR2 YFSETQ. The sequence came from a woman younger than 45 who had recovered from COVID-19. The sequenced sample consisted of PBMCs or T cells enriched from blood (not recorded which). The chain employs TRBV5-1 and TRBJ2-3; 8 positions agree with TRBD1. The CDR3 DNA follows: TGCGCCAGCAGCCTACAGGACAGGGCTACAGATACGCAGTATTTT. As protein: CASSLQDRATDTQYF.